This TCR beta chain was found in a study of blood T cell repertoires in COVID-19 (dated by TCRdb to between 2020 and 2021). Regarding the study in general: The collaborator samples originated in the United States, Italy and Spain and spanned the acute and convalescent phases of COVID-19. The sample metadata nearly always contained a de-identified subject ID, COVID-19 status, age in years and sex. Where available, HLA class I and class II types were obtained from metadata supplied by the sample provider rather than from assay-based typing. A freely available public database, intended as a resource for researchers studying the immune response to SARS-CoV-2, is where the repertoires were released. Samples were obtained from the ongoing ImmuneRACE study (first 160 participants) and from 1,000 to 1,500 subjects provided by 6 global collaborators. The material from the prospective study consisted of cDNA or gDNA derived from T cells, B-cell-depleted T cells, or PBMCs. The dataset comprised deeply sampled blood TCRbeta repertoires from subjects exposed to, actively infected with, or recovered from COVID-19.

TCRbeta CDR3 regions were amplified from genomic DNA by means of the immunoSEQ Assay, a bias-controlled multiplex PCR. Regarding the original processing steps: The number of nucleated cells in each sample was estimated from the amplification of reference gene primers within the assay. Sequence reads were collapsed and filtered to measure the absolute abundance of every unique TCRbeta CDR3 rearrangement. For each sample, productive Simpson clonality was calculated as the square root of Simpson's diversity index across productive rearrangements. Entries here come from immuneACCESS through TCRdb and include only in-frame sequences with V and J called. Some clones fail to appear in such tables; in the studies checked, an unresolved V gene covers under half of the shortfall, and the cause of the remainder is unknown. V, J and clone size were drawn from that table, and D and trimming were deduced from the DNA. For this sample the table gives about 120,000 clones, of which 60% to 85% were detected only once. Clones ranked in the top ten supply about 2% of the sample.

General conclusions and limits of the study: How much clinical and demographic metadata was included differed by source and by participant, and the metadata was provided uncurated.

Each collaborating institution followed its own protocols to collect whole blood in K2EDTA tubes. For TCRbeta analysis, collaborator samples were shipped as frozen whole blood, as isolated PBMCs, or as DNA extracted from either sample type. With respect to this clone: Its antigen is still unknown. Base qualities are missing; no much larger clone stands one base away.

From a lookup of the germline V gene (reference sequence), CDR1 and CDR2 are LGHDT and YNNKEL. The CDR3 sequence holds 14 residues, the cysteine and phenylalanine included. The DNA shown is the 42-base CDR3, in frame from base 1. Trimming leaves V shorter by 2 bases and J shorter by 4 bases, with the junction holding 2 bases beyond the gene matches. The sample consisted of peripheral blood. Rearrangement joined TRBV3-1 (or the pseudogene TRBV3-2) to TRBJ1-5, with 7 middle bases fitting TRBD1. The receptor's source is a man between 65 and 79 years old with acute or convalescent COVID-19. CDR3 region: CASSQSGGNQPQHF. In nucleotides, the sequence is TGTGCCAGCAGCCAATCAGGGGGAAATCAGCCCCAGCATTTT.